This T cell receptor (beta chain) emerged from a study of low-dose radiotherapy and immunotherapy resistance in tumors. Looking at the study overall: The fractionation for Cohort 1 was 0.5 Gy per fraction every 2 weeks, totaling 6.5 Gy. Each patient was administered nivolumab intravenously at 240 mg, which was a flat dose, every two weeks, along with intravenous ipilimumab at 1 mg/kg every six weeks.

At least ten counts were recorded for this clonotype. A read error may produce the germline difference seen at one junction end. Time point in this sample: before trial treatment. The donors' treatment consisted of nivolumab, ipilimumab, aspirin, low-dose cyclophosphamide and low-dose radiotherapy. Priming of first-strand cDNA relied on TRAV- and TRBV-specific primers (covering alpha and beta chains). TCRs underwent 15 to 25 PCR cycles of amplification with a constant-region primer and V-primer adapter. In vitro transcription amplified the mRNA that had been isolated. A single record per CDR3 protein comes from TCRdb applying MiXCR to the reads. The data show around 64,000 distinct CDR3 sequences, around a quarter seen once. The CDR3 consists of 18 residues. Looked up from germline, CDR1 is SGHRS and CDR2 is YFSETQ.

This clonotype was obtained from a male donor with rectosigmoid adenocarcinoma. Sample: PBMCs, taken before treatment. The chain combines TRBV5-1 with TRBJ2-2; 11 nucleotides match TRBD2. CDR3 residues: CASSLGLAAFKLTGELFF. The CDR3 nucleotides are TGCGCCAGCAGTTTGGGACTAGCGGCCTTTAAACTCACCGGGGAGCTGTTTTTT.